A selection of T cell receptor beta chains follows, all from one sample in a study of Ad26.COV2.S vaccination and SARS-CoV-2 variants. Libraries were prepared by immunoSEQ multiplex PCR; TCRdb keeps only in-frame clonotypes and omits some of them. The sample comprises 440,000 or so clones, over 80% of which are singletons, and less than 2% rests with the top ten. Sequenced material: peripheral blood, taken in a trial of Ad26.COV2.S vaccine versus placebo. The receptors derive from a person between 18 and 59 years old who received the Ad26.COV2.S COVID-19 vaccine or a placebo. Each CDR3 is given with its conserved first and last residue. The order of the fields is V gene, J gene, CDR3 protein.

>TRBV2|TRBJ2-7
CASSEASGGYEQYF
>TRBV25-1|TRBJ2-3
CASSAYGGGRTDTQYF
>TRBV5-1|TRBJ2-7
CASSLITGSYEQYF
>TRBV7-6|TRBJ2-5
CASSLVPVVSGGFVGQYF
>TRBV28|TRBJ1-4
CAWGTVTNEKLFF
>TRBV27|TRBJ1-2
CASSTPGTGGGGYTF
>TRBV12-5|TRBJ1-2
CASGPVPGQGIYGYTF
>TRBV28|TRBJ2-1
CASSFEGANHNEQFF
>TRBV3-1/TRBV3-2|TRBJ1-2
CASSQGGRFYGYTF
>TRBV4-3|TRBJ1-5
CASSQDGGQPQHF
>TRBV7-2|TRBJ2-1
CASRQMTGRSYNEQFF
>TRBV29-1|TRBJ2-7
CSVRRGGGEQYF